Following are 17 T cell receptor beta chains from one sample sequenced in a study of OX40 agonist ivuxolimab in advanced cancers. The data were produced by immunoSEQ multiplex PCR, yet TCRdb's version contains in-frame clones alone and is incomplete. Of 85,000 to 130,000 clones in the sample, approximately 90% were seen once. Sequenced material: CD4+ or CD8+ T cells sorted from blood, taken in a trial of the OX40 agonist ivuxolimab. These receptors were obtained from an adult with an advanced solid tumor such as melanoma, head and neck, liver or kidney cancer.

The chain carries TRBV19 and TRBJ1-5, with 10 bases aligning to TRBD1. V shed 5 bases and J 7 bases; nucleotides not matched to a gene: 8. This CDR3 has 15 amino acids. CDR1 and CDR2 from the germline V gene are LNHDA and SQIVND (reference sequence). DNA for the CDR3: TGTGCCAGTAGTTCCCGGGACAGGGGTGCGCAGCCCCAGCATTTT. The encoded protein is CASSSRDRGAQPQHF.

The rearrangement uses TRBV11-2 and TRBJ2-3; D is undetermined. Trimming took 4 bases from V and 6 from J, leaving 14 bases between them. The CDR3 runs to 14 residues. Germline CDR1 and CDR2: SGHAT and FQNNGV. CDR3 coding DNA: TGTGCCAGCAGCTCTCCCTCTCCGAAGGATACGCAGTATTTT. Protein product: CASSSPSPKDTQYF.

The chain uses TRBV6-6 and TRBJ2-6; D is unresolved. This CDR3 spans 13 amino acids. Trimming left V 6 bases short and J 0 bases short, with 3 bases between. The germline V gene has CDR1 MNHNY and CDR2 SVGAGI (reference sequence). The CDR3 protein is CASRTSGANVLTF. CDR3 bases: TGTGCCAGCAGGACCTCTGGGGCCAACGTCCTGACTTTC.

V usage is TRBV28 and J usage is TRBJ1-4; 7 bases fit TRBD1. The CDR3 sequence is 16 residues long. Unmatched junction bases numbered 2, after V lost 1 base and J lost 0 bases. The germline gives CDR1 MDHEN, CDR2 SYDVKM. Here the CDR3 reads CASSLYRGATNEKLFF. DNA for the CDR3: TGTGCCAGCAGTTTATACAGGGGAGCAACTAATGAAAAACTGTTTTTT.

This clone was observed a handful of times. The chain combines TRBV5-5 with TRBJ2-1, with TRBD1 matching 10 bases. Germline assignment: CDR1 SGHKS and CDR2 YYEKEE (reference sequence). V was clipped by 4 bases and J by 8 bases; unmatched bases: 9. The CDR3 is made up of 15 amino acids. For the CDR3, the DNA is TGTGCCAGCAGCCTCCCCGGGACAGGGGCCCATGAGCAGTTCTTC. Translation: CASSLPGTGAHEQFF. Using reference TRBV5-5 and TRBJ2-1 for the parts outside the CDR3, the full variable domain is DAGVTQSPTHLIKTRGQQVTLRCSPISGHKSVSWYQQVLGQGPQFIFQYYEKEERGRGNFPDRFSARQFPNYSSELNVNALLLGDSALYLCASSLPGTGAHEQFFGPGTRLTVL.

This chain joins TRBV6-6 and TRBJ1-5; D not certain. Per germline, CDR1 MNHNY and CDR2 SVGAGI (reference sequence). The CDR3 runs to 12 residues. V shed 0 bases and J shed 5 bases, with 2 bases lying between them. DNA for the CDR3: TGTGCCAGCAGTTACTCATATCAGCCCCAGCATTTT. It codes for CASSYSYQPQHF.

The V call is TRBV5-4, the J call TRBJ1-1; D remains ambiguous. Germline loops: CDR1 SGHNT, CDR2 YYREEE (reference sequence). Trimming took 0 bases from V and 1 from J, leaving 10 bases between them. CDR3 length: 15 residues. The DNA for the CDR3 is TGTGCCAGCAGCTTGGGAAACATGAGGAACACTGAAGCTTTCTTT. This codes for CASSLGNMRNTEAFF.

The J gene is TRBJ2-5, the V gene TRBV9; 9 bases fit TRBD1. The CDR3 covers 14 residues. V lost 4 bases and J lost 4; bases outside the gene matches: 5. CDR1 is SGDLS, CDR2 YYNGEE, per germline. The CDR3 reads CASSSRTGVETQYF. CDR3 in DNA: TGTGCCAGCAGCTCCCGGACAGGGGTAGAGACCCAGTACTTC.

The chain joins TRBV29-1 to TRBJ1-3, with unresolved D. The germline gives CDR1 SQVTM, CDR2 ANQGSEA. V was trimmed by 4 bases and J by 0 bases, leaving 7 bases between them. The CDR3 runs to 13 residues. This chain's CDR3 is CSVGEGSGNTIYF. CDR3 DNA: TGCAGCGTTGGGGAGGGCTCTGGAAACACCATATATTTT.

CDR3 loop: CASSFRGLKGTEAFF. The CDR3 nucleotides are TGTGCCAGCAGTTTCAGGGGTCTCAAGGGCACTGAAGCTTTCTTT. This chain connects TRBV7-2 to TRBJ1-1; maybe TRBD1 (6 bases). The CDR3 runs to 15 residues. Germline CDR1 reads SGHTA; CDR2 reads FQGNSA. The ends were cut back, 6 bases at V and 4 bases at J, with 18 bases in the middle.

The chain is built from TRBV11-3 and TRBJ2-2, with 9 nucleotides matching TRBD1. V dropped 4 bases and J dropped 5; count of bases not matched to a gene: 8. CDR1 and CDR2 from the germline V gene are SGHNT and YENEEA. The CDR3 is made up of 16 amino acids. The CDR3 nucleotides are TGTGCCAGCAGCTCCACAGGGGGCCCGGGAACCGGGGAGCTGTTTTTT. It specifies CASSSTGGPGTGELFF.

This clone was counted once. The J gene is TRBJ1-2, the V gene TRBV5-8; the match to TRBD1 covers 9 bases. The V gene's germline CDR1 is SGHTS and CDR2 YDEGEE. The trim removed 6 bases at V and 6 bases at J, leaving 9 bases unmatched. The CDR3 is made up of 14 amino acids. This CDR3 is CASTVDRGFHGYTF. For the CDR3, the DNA is TGTGCCAGCACCGTGGACAGGGGTTTTCATGGCTACACCTTC.

J is TRBJ2-5 and V is TRBV27, with D hard to call. V lost 5 bases to trimming and J lost 4 bases, with 17 bases between them. CDR3 length: 15 amino acids. Per germline, CDR1 MNHEY and CDR2 SMNVEV (reference sequence). The CDR3 spells CASSPPAGYGETQYF. For the CDR3, the DNA is TGTGCCAGCAGTCCCCCGGCCGGGTATGGAGAGACCCAGTACTTC.

The rearrangement links TRBV28 to TRBJ2-7; D is possibly TRBD1 (5 bases). This CDR3 contains 13 residues. Trimming took 6 bases from V and 7 from J, leaving 16 bases between them. CDR1 is MDHEN and CDR2 is SYDVKM in the germline V gene. This CDR3 reads CASRDSLRREQYF. CDR3 coding DNA: TGTGCCAGCAGAGACAGCCTGCGGCGGGAGCAGTACTTC.

This clone turned up a few times. The chain employs TRBV10-1 and TRBJ1-2; no clear D gene. Germline loops: CDR1 WNHNN, CDR2 SYGVQD (reference sequence). The V and J ends lost 11 bases and 4 bases respectively, with 5 bases between them. The CDR3 contains 9 residues. CDR3 residues: CAPSYGYTF. Written as DNA, the CDR3 is TGCGCCCCCAGCTATGGCTACACCTTC.

CDR3 coding DNA: TGTGCCAGCACCGCGGGGGGGCATAATGAAAAACTGTTTTTT. Residues: CASTAGGHNEKLFF. The rearrangement uses TRBV2 and TRBJ1-4, with D possibly being TRBD1 (6 bases). Germline assignment: CDR1 SNHLY and CDR2 FYNNEI. V dropped 7 bases and J dropped 4 bases, with 13 bases sitting between them. The CDR3 consists of 14 residues.

V gene TRBV27 combines with J gene TRBJ1-1; D is ambiguous. V was trimmed by 0 bases and J by 1 base, leaving 18 bases between them. Germline-derived CDR1 and CDR2 are MNHEY and SMNVEV (reference sequence). The CDR3 is made up of 18 amino acids. The chain's CDR3 is CASSLSAPWSSGNTEAFF. For the CDR3, the DNA is TGTGCCAGCAGTTTATCGGCCCCTTGGTCTAGCGGGAACACTGAAGCTTTCTTT.